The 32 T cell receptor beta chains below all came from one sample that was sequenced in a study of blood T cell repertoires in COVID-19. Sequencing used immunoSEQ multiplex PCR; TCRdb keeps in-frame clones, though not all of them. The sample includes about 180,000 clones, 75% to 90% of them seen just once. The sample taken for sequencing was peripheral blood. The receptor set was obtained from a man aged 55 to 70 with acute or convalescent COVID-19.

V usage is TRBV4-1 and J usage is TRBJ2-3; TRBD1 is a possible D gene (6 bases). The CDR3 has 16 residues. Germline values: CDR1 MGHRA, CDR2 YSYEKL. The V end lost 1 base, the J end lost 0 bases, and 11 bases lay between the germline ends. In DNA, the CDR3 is TGCGCCAGCAGCCAAGTTGGGGGCTCTAGCACAGATACGCAGTATTTT. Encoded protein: CASSQVGGSSTDTQYF.

The CDR3 loop is CASSWDRGGYTF. The CDR3 DNA reads TGTGCCAGCAGCTGGGACAGAGGAGGCTACACCTTC. The chain links TRBV7-9 to TRBJ1-2; 7 bases fit TRBD1. This CDR3 contains 12 residues. After removal of 4 bases from V and 8 bases from J, the junction contained 4 bases not matched to a gene. Germline assignment: CDR1 SEHNR and CDR2 FQNEAQ (reference sequence).

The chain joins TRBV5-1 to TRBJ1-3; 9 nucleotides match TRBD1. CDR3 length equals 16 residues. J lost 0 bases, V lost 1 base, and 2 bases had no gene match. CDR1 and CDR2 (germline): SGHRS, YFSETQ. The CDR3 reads CASSLTGGLSGNTIYF. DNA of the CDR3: TGCGCCAGCAGCTTGACAGGGGGCCTCTCTGGAAACACCATATATTTT.

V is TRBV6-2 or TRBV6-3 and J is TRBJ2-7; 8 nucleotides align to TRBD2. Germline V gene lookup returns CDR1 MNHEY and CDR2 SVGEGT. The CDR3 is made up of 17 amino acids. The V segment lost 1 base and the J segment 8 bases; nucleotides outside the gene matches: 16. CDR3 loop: CASSYFLAGRGVTKQYF. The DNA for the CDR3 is TGTGCCAGCAGTTACTTCCTAGCGGGCCGCGGGGTGACGAAGCAGTACTTC.

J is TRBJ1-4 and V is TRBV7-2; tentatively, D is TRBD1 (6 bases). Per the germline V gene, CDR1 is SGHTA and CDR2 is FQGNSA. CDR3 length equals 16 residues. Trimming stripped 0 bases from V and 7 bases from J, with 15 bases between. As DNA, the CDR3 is TGTGCCAGCAGCTTAGCGGGGACACCGGGGGGTGAAAAACTGTTTTTT. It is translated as CASSLAGTPGGEKLFF.

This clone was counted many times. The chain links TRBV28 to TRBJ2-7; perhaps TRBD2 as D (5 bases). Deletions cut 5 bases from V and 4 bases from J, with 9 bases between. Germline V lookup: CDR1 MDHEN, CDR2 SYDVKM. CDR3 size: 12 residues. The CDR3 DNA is TGTGCCAGCAGTCCGGGGTCATACGAGCAGTACTTC. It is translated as CASSPGSYEQYF.

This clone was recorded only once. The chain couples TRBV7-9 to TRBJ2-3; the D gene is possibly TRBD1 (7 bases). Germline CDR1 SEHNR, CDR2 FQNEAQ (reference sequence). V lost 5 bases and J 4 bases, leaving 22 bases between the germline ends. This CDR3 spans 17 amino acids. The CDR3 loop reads CASSPGGFRGASDTQYF. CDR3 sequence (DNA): TGTGCCAGCAGCCCCGGCGGGTTCAGGGGGGCGTCAGATACGCAGTATTTT. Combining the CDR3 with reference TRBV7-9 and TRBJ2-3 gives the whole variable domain DTGVSQNPRHKITKRGQNVTFRCDPISEHNRLYWYRQTLGQGPEFLTYFQNEAQLEKSRLLSDRFSAERPKGSFSTLEIQRTEQGDSAMYLCASSPGGFRGASDTQYFGPGTRLTVL.

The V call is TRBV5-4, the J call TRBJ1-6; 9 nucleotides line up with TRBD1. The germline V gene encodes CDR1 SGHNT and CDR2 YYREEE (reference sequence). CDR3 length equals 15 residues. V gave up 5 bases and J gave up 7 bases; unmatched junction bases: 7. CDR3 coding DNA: TGTGCCAGCAGACGGACAGGGGATGAGAATTCACCCCTCCACTTT. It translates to CASRRTGDENSPLHF.

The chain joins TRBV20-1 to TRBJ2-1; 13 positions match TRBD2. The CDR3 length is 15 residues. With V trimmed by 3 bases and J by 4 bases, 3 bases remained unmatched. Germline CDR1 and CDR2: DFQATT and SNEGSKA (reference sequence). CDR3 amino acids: CSASRLAGGYNEQFF. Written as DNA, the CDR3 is TGCAGTGCTAGTCGACTAGCGGGAGGATACAATGAGCAGTTCTTC.

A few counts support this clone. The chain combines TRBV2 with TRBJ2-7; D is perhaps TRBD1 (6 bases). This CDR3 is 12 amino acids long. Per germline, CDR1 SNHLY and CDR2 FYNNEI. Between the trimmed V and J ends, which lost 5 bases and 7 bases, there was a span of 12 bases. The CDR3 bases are TGTGCCAGCAGTTTACAGGGAAATGAGCAGTACTTC. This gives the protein CASSLQGNEQYF.

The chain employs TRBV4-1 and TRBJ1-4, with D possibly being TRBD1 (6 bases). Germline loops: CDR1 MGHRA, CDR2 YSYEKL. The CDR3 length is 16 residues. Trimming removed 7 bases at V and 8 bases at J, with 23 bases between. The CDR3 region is CASTSSPTGRGEKLFF. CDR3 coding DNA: TGCGCCAGCACCTCAAGCCCCACAGGGAGAGGGGAAAAACTGTTTTTT.

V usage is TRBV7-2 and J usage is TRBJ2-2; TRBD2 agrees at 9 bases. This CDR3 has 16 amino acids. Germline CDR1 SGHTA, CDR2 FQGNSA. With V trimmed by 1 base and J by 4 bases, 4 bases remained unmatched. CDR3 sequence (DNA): TGTGCCAGCAGCTTAGTGGGGACTAGCACCACCGGGGAGCTGTTTTTT. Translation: CASSLVGTSTTGELFF. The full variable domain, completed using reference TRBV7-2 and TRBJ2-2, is GAGVSQSPSNKVTEKGKDVELRCDPISGHTALYWYRQSLGQGLEFLIYFQGNSAPDKSGLPSDRFSAERTGGSVSTLTIQRTQQEDSAVYLCASSLVGTSTTGELFFGEGSRLTVL.

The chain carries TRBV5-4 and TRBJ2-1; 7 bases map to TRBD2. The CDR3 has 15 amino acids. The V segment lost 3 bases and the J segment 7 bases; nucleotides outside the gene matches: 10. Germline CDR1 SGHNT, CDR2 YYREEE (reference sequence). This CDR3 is CASSSGRERVNEQFF. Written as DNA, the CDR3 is TGTGCCAGCAGCTCGGGGAGGGAGCGCGTAAATGAGCAGTTCTTC.

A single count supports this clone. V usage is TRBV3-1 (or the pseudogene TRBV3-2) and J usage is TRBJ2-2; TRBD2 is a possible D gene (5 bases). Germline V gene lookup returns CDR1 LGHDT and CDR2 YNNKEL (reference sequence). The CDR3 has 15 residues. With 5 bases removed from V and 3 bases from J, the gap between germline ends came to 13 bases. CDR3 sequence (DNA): TGTGCCAGCAGCAGTAGCGAGACGTACACCGGGGAGCTGTTTTTT. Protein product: CASSSSETYTGELFF.

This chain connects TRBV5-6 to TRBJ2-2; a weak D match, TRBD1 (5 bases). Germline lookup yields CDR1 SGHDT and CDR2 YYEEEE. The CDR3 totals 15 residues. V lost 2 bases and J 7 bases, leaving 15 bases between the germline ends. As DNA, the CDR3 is TGTGCCAGCAGCTTCGGTCAGGGTTTAAGCGGGGAGCTGTTTTTT. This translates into CASSFGQGLSGELFF.

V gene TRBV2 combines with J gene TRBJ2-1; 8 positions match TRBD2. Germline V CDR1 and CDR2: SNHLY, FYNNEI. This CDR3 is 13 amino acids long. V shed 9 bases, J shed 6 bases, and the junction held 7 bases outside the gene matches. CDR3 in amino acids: CASGLAEFNEQFF. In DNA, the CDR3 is TGTGCCAGTGGACTAGCTGAGTTCAATGAGCAGTTCTTC. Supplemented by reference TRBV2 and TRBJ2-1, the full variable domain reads EPEVTQTPSHQVTQMGQEVILRCVPISNHLYFYWYRQILGQKVEFLVSFYNNEISEKSEIFDDQFSVERPDGSNFTLKIRSTKLEDSAMYFCASGLAEFNEQFFGPGTRLTVL.

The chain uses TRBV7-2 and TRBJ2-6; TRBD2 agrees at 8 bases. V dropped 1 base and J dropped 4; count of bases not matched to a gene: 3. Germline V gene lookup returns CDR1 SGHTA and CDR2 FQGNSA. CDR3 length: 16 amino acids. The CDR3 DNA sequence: TGTGCCAGCAGCTTAGGCCGGGGGGGAGGGGCCAACGTCCTGACTTTC. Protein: CASSLGRGGGANVLTF.

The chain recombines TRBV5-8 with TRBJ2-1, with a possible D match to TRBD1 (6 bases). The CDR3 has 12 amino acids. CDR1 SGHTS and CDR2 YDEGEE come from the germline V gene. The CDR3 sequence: CATNGGPGEQFF. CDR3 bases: TGTGCTACGAATGGGGGCCCCGGAGAGCAGTTCTTC.

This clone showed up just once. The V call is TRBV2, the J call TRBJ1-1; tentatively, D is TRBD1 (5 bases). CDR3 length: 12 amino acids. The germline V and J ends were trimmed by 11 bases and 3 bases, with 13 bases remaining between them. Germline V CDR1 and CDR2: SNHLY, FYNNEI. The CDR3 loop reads CAGQDSHTEAFF. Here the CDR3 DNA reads TGTGCCGGCCAAGACAGCCACACTGAAGCTTTCTTT. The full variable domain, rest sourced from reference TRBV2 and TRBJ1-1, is EPEVTQTPSHQVTQMGQEVILRCVPISNHLYFYWYRQILGQKVEFLVSFYNNEISEKSEIFDDQFSVERPDGSNFTLKIRSTKLEDSAMYFCAGQDSHTEAFFGQGTRLTVV.

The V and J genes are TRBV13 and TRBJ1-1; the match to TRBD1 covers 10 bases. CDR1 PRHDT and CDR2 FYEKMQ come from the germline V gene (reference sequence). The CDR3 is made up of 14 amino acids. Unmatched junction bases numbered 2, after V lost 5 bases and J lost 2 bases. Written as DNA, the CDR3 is TGTGCCAGCAGCCGGACAGGGGGAAACACTGAAGCTTTCTTT. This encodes CASSRTGGNTEAFF.

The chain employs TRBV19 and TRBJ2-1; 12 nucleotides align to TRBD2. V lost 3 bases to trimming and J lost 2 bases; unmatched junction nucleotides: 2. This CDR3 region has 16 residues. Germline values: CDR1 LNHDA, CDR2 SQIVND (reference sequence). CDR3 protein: CASSIRTSGTYNEQFF. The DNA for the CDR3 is TGTGCCAGTAGTATCCGGACTAGCGGGACCTACAATGAGCAGTTCTTC.

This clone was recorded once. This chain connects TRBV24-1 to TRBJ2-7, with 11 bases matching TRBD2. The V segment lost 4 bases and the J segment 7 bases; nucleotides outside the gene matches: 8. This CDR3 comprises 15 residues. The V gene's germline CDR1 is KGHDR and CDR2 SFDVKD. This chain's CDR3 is CATSDPTSGRGEQYF. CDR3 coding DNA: TGTGCCACCAGTGACCCTACTAGCGGGAGAGGTGAGCAGTACTTC.

DNA for the CDR3: TGCGCCAGCAGCCAAACCGGGACTTCGACGCAGTATTTT. It is translated as CASSQTGTSTQYF. This chain uses TRBV4-1 with TRBJ2-3; possible D gene TRBD2, 6 bases. Germline-derived CDR1 and CDR2 are MGHRA and YSYEKL. The CDR3 length is 13 residues. Trimming stripped 2 bases from V and 9 bases from J, with 12 bases between.

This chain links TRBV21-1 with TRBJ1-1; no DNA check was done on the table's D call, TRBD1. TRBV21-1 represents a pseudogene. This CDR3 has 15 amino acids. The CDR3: CASSRVGQQNTEAFF. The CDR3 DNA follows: TGTGCCAGCAGCCGGGTGGGACAGCAGAACACTGAAGCTTTCTTT.

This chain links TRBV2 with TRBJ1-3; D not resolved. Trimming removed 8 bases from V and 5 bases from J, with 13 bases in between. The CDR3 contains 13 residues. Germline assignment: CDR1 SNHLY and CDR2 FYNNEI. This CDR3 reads CASERTTRNTIYF. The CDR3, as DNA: TGTGCCAGCGAGCGGACCACACGAAACACCATATATTTT.

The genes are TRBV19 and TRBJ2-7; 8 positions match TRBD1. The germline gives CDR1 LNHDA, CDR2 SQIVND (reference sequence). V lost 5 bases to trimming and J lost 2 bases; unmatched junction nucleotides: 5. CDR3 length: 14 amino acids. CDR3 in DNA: TGTGCCAGTAGTCAGGGGGCTTCAACCTACGAGCAGTACTTC. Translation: CASSQGASTYEQYF. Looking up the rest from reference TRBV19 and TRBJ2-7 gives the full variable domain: DGGITQSPKYLFRKEGQNVTLSCEQNLNHDAMYWYRQDPGQGLRLIYYSQIVNDFQKGDIAEGYSVSREKKESFPLTVTSAQKNPTAFYLCASSQGASTYEQYFGPGTRLTVT.

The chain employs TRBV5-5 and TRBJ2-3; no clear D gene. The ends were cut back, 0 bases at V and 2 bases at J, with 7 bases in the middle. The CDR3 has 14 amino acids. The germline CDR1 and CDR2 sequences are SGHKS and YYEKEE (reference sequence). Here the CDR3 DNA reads TGTGCCAGCAGCTTGGACAGCCACACAGATACGCAGTATTTT. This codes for CASSLDSHTDTQYF.

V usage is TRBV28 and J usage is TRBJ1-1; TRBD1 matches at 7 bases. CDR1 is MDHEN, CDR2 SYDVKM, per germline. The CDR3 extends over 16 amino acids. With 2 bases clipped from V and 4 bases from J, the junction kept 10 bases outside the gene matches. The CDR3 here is CASSLRGHGFSTEAFF. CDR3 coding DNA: TGTGCCAGCAGTTTAAGGGGGCACGGTTTTAGCACTGAAGCTTTCTTT.

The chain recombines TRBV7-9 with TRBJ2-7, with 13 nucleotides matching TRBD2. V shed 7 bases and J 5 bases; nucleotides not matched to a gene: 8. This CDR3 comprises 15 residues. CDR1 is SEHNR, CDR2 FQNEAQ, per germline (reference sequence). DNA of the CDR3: TGTGCCAGCACCAGACTAGCGGGAGGTTTGGACGAGCAGTACTTC. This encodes CASTRLAGGLDEQYF.

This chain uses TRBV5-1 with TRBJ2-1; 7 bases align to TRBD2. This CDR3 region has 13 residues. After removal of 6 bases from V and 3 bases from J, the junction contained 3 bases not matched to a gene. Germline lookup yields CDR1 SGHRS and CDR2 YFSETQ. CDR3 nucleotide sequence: TGCGCCAGCACCCTAGCGGACTACAATGAGCAGTTCTTC. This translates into CASTLADYNEQFF.

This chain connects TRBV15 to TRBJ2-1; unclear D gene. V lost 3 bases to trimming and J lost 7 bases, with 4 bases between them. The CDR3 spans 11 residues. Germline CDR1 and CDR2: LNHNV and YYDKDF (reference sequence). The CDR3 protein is CATSSLNEQFF. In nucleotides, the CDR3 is TGTGCCACCAGCAGCCTGAATGAGCAGTTCTTC.

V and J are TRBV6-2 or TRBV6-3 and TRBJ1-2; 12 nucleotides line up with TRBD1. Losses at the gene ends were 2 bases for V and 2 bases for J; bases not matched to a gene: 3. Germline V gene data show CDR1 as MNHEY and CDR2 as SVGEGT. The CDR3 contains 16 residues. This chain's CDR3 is CASSYSGTGGNYGYTF. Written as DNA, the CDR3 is TGTGCCAGCAGTTACAGTGGGACAGGGGGCAACTATGGCTACACCTTC.